A single sample is the source of the 28 T cell receptor beta chains below, sequenced in a study of blood T cell repertoires in COVID-19. Sequencing was performed with immunoSEQ multiplex PCR; in TCRdb, only in-frame clones are kept and a portion is missing. The repertoire has approximately 210,000 clones, more than 70% of them found once; the top ten carry roughly 2.9%. Material: peripheral blood. All receptors derive from a man aged 50 to 59 with active or convalescent COVID-19.

V is TRBV18 and J is TRBJ2-5; 11 bases line up with TRBD2. In germline, CDR1 is KGHSH, CDR2 LQKENI. This CDR3 has 16 residues. The V segment lost 3 bases and the J segment 0 bases; nucleotides outside the gene matches: 3. The CDR3 protein is CASSPTGLADQETQYF. CDR3 DNA sequence: TGTGCCAGCTCACCGACGGGACTAGCGGACCAAGAGACCCAGTACTTC.

The chain links TRBV5-1 to TRBJ1-2, with D perhaps TRBD1 (6 bases). The V gene's germline CDR1 is SGHRS and CDR2 YFSETQ. Trimming pared 0 bases from V and 8 bases from J, leaving 14 bases between. The CDR3 is 14 amino acids. The CDR3 region is CASSLGGRLQGYTF. The CDR3 coding sequence is TGCGCCAGCAGCTTGGGGGGGCGATTACAAGGCTACACCTTC.

The genes are TRBV5-1 and TRBJ1-2; no firm D call. Per the germline V gene, CDR1 is SGHRS and CDR2 is YFSETQ. This CDR3 is built from 12 residues. Trimming left V 4 bases short and J 7 bases short, with 11 bases between. The CDR3 spells CASSLDGAGYTF. The CDR3 bases are TGCGCCAGCAGCCTGGACGGAGCTGGCTACACCTTC.

This chain links TRBV27 with TRBJ1-1, with D maybe TRBD1 (5 bases). Germline values: CDR1 MNHEY, CDR2 SMNVEV (reference sequence). The V gene lost 5 bases and the J gene lost 1 base, with 14 bases spanning the gap. The CDR3 has 15 amino acids. This CDR3 reads CASSPLGQGNTEAFF. DNA of the CDR3: TGTGCCAGCAGTCCCCTGGGGCAGGGGAACACTGAAGCTTTCTTT.

The J gene is TRBJ1-1, the V gene TRBV28; D remains ambiguous. V was cut by 4 bases and J by 5 bases, with 14 bases left in between. The germline gives CDR1 MDHEN, CDR2 SYDVKM. This CDR3 is built from 14 residues. CDR3 region: CASSSGRRRTEAFF. DNA of the CDR3: TGTGCCAGCAGTTCGGGTAGAAGGCGTACTGAAGCTTTCTTT.

This clone was recorded only once. This rearrangement joins TRBV9 to TRBJ2-1; TRBD2 matches at 11 bases. The CDR3 length is 20 residues. Trimming at V came to 0 bases and at J to 0 bases, leaving 11 bases not matched to a gene. Germline V gene lookup returns CDR1 SGDLS and CDR2 YYNGEE. The CDR3: CASSVATLGTSGSSYNEQFF. DNA of the CDR3: TGTGCCAGCAGCGTAGCTACGTTGGGGACTAGCGGAAGCTCCTACAATGAGCAGTTCTTC.

The rearrangement joins TRBV6-2 or TRBV6-3 to TRBJ2-7; 16 nucleotides match TRBD2. CDR1 MNHEY and CDR2 SVGEGT come from the germline V gene. CDR3 length equals 17 residues. J was trimmed by 5 bases and V by 5 bases; bases with no gene match: 9. The CDR3 reads CASSSPGLAGGPHEQYF. Here the CDR3 DNA reads TGTGCCAGCAGTAGTCCGGGACTAGCGGGAGGGCCCCACGAGCAGTACTTC.

A remark on this clone: A read error may be the cause here, since a much bigger clone is one base away. This rearrangement joins TRBV9 to TRBJ2-7; 13 positions agree with TRBD2. The J segment lost 3 bases and the V segment lost 3 bases, leaving 3 bases of the junction unmatched. There are 15 residues in the CDR3. Germline V gene sequence: CDR1 SGDLS, CDR2 YYNGEE. The CDR3 protein is CASSAGTSGVYEQYF. The DNA for the CDR3 is TGTGCCAGCAGCGCCGGGACTAGCGGGGTCTACGAGCAGTACTTC.

The CDR3 protein is CASRKGVAGASEQFF. The CDR3 region has the DNA TGTGCCAGCAGAAAGGGGGTAGCGGGAGCCTCTGAGCAGTTCTTC. The chain uses TRBV27 and TRBJ2-1, with TRBD2 identical over 9 bases. This CDR3 has 15 residues. Trimming took 6 bases from V and 9 from J; bases not matched to a gene: 12. In germline, CDR1 is MNHEY, CDR2 SMNVEV (reference sequence).

The chain uses TRBV27 and TRBJ2-7, with TRBD2 as a possible D gene (5 bases). The V gene's germline CDR1 is MNHEY and CDR2 SMNVEV (reference sequence). The CDR3 extends over 13 amino acids. The V end was cut by 8 bases, the J end by 0 bases, with 11 bases between. The CDR3 nucleotides read TGTGCCAGCGCCCGGGATCTCTCCTACGAGCAGTACTTC. Amino acid sequence: CASARDLSYEQYF.

This chain joins TRBV6-2 or TRBV6-3 and TRBJ2-7; 8 nucleotides align to TRBD2. The CDR3 is made up of 14 amino acids. Germline CDR1 MNHEY, CDR2 SVGEGT. With 4 bases clipped from V and 7 bases from J, the junction kept 9 bases outside the gene matches. CDR3 sequence reads: CASSSGTSPWEQYF. In DNA, the CDR3 is TGTGCCAGCAGTTCCGGGACTAGTCCTTGGGAGCAGTACTTC.

The V and J genes are TRBV7-9 and TRBJ1-3; D ambiguous. This CDR3 has 14 residues. Between the trimmed V and J ends, which lost 1 base and 3 bases, there was a span of 7 bases. Germline CDR1 and CDR2: SEHNR and FQNEAQ (reference sequence). The CDR3, as DNA: TGTGCCAGCAGCTTAGGAGGGAGTGGAAACACCATATATTTT. Encoded protein: CASSLGGSGNTIYF.

A note on this clone: This sample also contains other DNA sequences that code for the same CDR3. This sequence joins TRBV2 and TRBJ2-7; D is undetermined. The germline V gene encodes CDR1 SNHLY and CDR2 FYNNEI. With 3 bases removed from V and 2 bases from J, the gap between germline ends came to 8 bases. This CDR3 spans 13 amino acids. The CDR3 DNA follows: TGTGCCAGCAGTGAGGGCAGAGCCTACGAGCAGTACTTC. Translated: CASSEGRAYEQYF.

The rearrangement links TRBV28 to TRBJ2-5; a possible D gene is TRBD1 (5 bases). The germline gives CDR1 MDHEN, CDR2 SYDVKM. This CDR3 is built from 12 residues. V was trimmed by 10 bases and J by 0 bases, leaving 9 bases between them. CDR3 DNA: TGTGCCATTTTGACAGACCAAGAGACCCAGTACTTC. It codes for CAILTDQETQYF. Variable domain in full (rest from reference TRBV28 and TRBJ2-5): DVKVTQSSRYLVKRTGEKVFLECVQDMDHENMFWYRQDPGLGLRLIYFSYDVKMKEKGDIPEGYSVSREKKERFSLILESASTNQTSMYLCAILTDQETQYFGPGTRLLVL.

This chain links TRBV6-5 with TRBJ1-2; 7 nucleotides match TRBD1. V lost 5 bases and J lost 0; bases outside the gene matches: 6. The CDR3 sequence is 15 residues long. Germline V gene data show CDR1 as MNHEY and CDR2 as SVGAGI. CDR3 sequence reads: CASSTGTATNYGYTF. Here the CDR3 DNA reads TGTGCCAGCAGTACCGGGACAGCAACTAACTATGGCTACACCTTC.

The V gene is TRBV7-9, the J gene TRBJ2-2, with a tentative D call TRBD1 (5 bases). This CDR3 spans 15 amino acids. V was pared by 1 base and J by 4 bases, with 10 bases between. CDR1 is SEHNR and CDR2 is FQNEAQ in the germline V gene (reference sequence). For the CDR3, the DNA is TGTGCCAGCAGCTTAGTGACAGATCTCACCGGGGAGCTGTTTTTT. Protein product: CASSLVTDLTGELFF.

The genes are TRBV6-1 and TRBJ1-2; no definite D call. CDR1 is MNHNS, CDR2 SASEGT, per germline. The CDR3 loop spans 13 amino acids. The V gene lost 3 bases and the J gene lost 8 bases, with 13 bases spanning the gap. This CDR3 reads CASSEALTGGYTF. In DNA, the CDR3 is TGTGCCAGCAGTGAGGCACTGACTGGGGGCTACACCTTC.

The chain carries TRBV3-1 (or the pseudogene TRBV3-2) and TRBJ2-2, with TRBD1 identical over 9 bases. From germline, CDR1 is LGHDT and CDR2 YNNKEL (reference sequence). J gave up 2 bases and V 0 bases, and 1 base lay outside the gene matches. CDR3 length: 16 amino acids. This CDR3 reads CASSQETGGNTGELFF. CDR3 coding DNA: TGTGCCAGCAGCCAAGAGACAGGGGGAAACACCGGGGAGCTGTTTTTT.

The rearrangement links TRBV11-2 to TRBJ1-1, with TRBD1 identical over 10 bases. Germline V gives CDR1 SGHAT, CDR2 FQNNGV. V was clipped by 7 bases and J by 4 bases; unmatched bases: 3. The length of the CDR3 is 13 residues. The CDR3 sequence is CASTRDRGTEAFF. The CDR3 DNA reads TGTGCCAGCACCCGGGACAGGGGCACTGAAGCTTTCTTT.

V is TRBV5-1 and J is TRBJ1-6; 7 bases match TRBD1. Losses at the gene ends were 0 bases for V and 8 bases for J; bases not matched to a gene: 5. The CDR3 has 15 amino acids. Germline loops: CDR1 SGHRS, CDR2 YFSETQ. The CDR3 spells CASSLAQDRYSPLHF. Here the CDR3 DNA reads TGCGCCAGCAGCTTGGCCCAGGACAGGTATTCACCCCTCCACTTT.

The chain has TRBV18 and TRBJ1-1; D possibly corresponds to TRBD1 (6 bases). From germline, CDR1 is KGHSH and CDR2 LQKENI. The CDR3 loop spans 14 amino acids. Deletions cut 3 bases from V and 3 bases from J, with 11 bases between. As DNA, the CDR3 is TGTGCCAGCTCACCCCTGAAGGGGGACACTGAAGCTTTCTTT. This sequence encodes CASSPLKGDTEAFF.

This rearrangement joins TRBV6-4 to TRBJ2-1; 9 positions agree with TRBD1. The CDR3 contains 15 residues. Germline V gives CDR1 MRHNA, CDR2 SNTAGT. The V segment lost 0 bases and the J segment 3 bases; nucleotides outside the gene matches: 0. The CDR3 sequence is CASSDSTGGYNEQFF. The DNA of the CDR3 is TGTGCCAGCAGTGACTCGACAGGGGGCTACAATGAGCAGTTCTTC.

The V gene is TRBV9, the J gene TRBJ1-3, with D hard to call. V lost 0 bases to trimming and J lost 0 bases, with 13 bases between them. This CDR3 has 17 residues. CDR1 SGDLS and CDR2 YYNGEE come from the germline V gene. CDR3 sequence (DNA): TGTGCCAGCAGCGTAGATCACAGATCCTCCTCTGGAAACACCATATATTTT. Protein: CASSVDHRSSSGNTIYF.

This clone was seen only a few times. The chain has TRBV19 and TRBJ1-1; D may be TRBD1 (5 bases). Trimming left V 3 bases short and J 2 bases short, with 10 bases between. The CDR3 sequence is 14 residues long. Per the germline V gene, CDR1 is LNHDA and CDR2 is SQIVND (reference sequence). CDR3 region: CASSIRGRNTEAFF. For the CDR3, the DNA is TGTGCCAGTAGTATTAGGGGCAGAAACACTGAAGCTTTCTTT.

V is TRBV24-1 and J is TRBJ2-1, with TRBD2 identical over 8 bases. After removal of 7 bases from V and 6 bases from J, the junction contained 4 bases not matched to a gene. This CDR3 region has 13 residues. Germline V gene lookup returns CDR1 KGHDR and CDR2 SFDVKD. CDR3 coding DNA: TGTGCCACCAGGACAAGCGGGGGCAATGAGCAGTTCTTC. This codes for CATRTSGGNEQFF.

V is TRBV15 and J is TRBJ2-1; a possible D gene is TRBD2 (5 bases). The CDR3 is 14 residues long. V was trimmed by 0 bases and J by 6 bases, leaving 9 bases between them. Germline V gene data show CDR1 as LNHNV and CDR2 as YYDKDF (reference sequence). The CDR3 nucleotides are TGTGCCACCAGCAGAGATCTAGGAGGCAATGAGCAGTTCTTC. It yields the protein CATSRDLGGNEQFF. The full variable domain, rest sourced from reference TRBV15 and TRBJ2-1, is DAMVIQNPRYQVTQFGKPVTLSCSQTLNHNVMYWYQQKSSQAPKLLFHYYDKDFNNEADTPDNFQSRRPNTSFCFLDIRSPGLGDTAMYLCATSRDLGGNEQFFGPGTRLTVL.

This clone was detected once. This chain links TRBV20-1 with TRBJ2-7, with D perhaps matching TRBD1 (6 bases). Trimming cost V 5 bases and J 5 bases, with 10 bases left between them. This CDR3 region has 11 residues. Germline values: CDR1 DFQATT, CDR2 SNEGSKA (reference sequence). CDR3 sequence: CSAHRVDEQYF. Written as DNA, the CDR3 is TGCAGTGCTCACAGGGTAGACGAGCAGTACTTC.

This chain links TRBV11-2 with TRBJ1-2, with 8 bases that match TRBD1. Germline V gene lookup returns CDR1 SGHAT and CDR2 FQNNGV. Trimming cost V 3 bases and J 1 base; bases outside gene matches: 7. The CDR3 is 16 amino acids. Here the CDR3 DNA reads TGTGCCAGCAGCTTCCCTCCCGGACAGGGTAACTATGGCTACACCTTC. Translation: CASSFPPGQGNYGYTF.